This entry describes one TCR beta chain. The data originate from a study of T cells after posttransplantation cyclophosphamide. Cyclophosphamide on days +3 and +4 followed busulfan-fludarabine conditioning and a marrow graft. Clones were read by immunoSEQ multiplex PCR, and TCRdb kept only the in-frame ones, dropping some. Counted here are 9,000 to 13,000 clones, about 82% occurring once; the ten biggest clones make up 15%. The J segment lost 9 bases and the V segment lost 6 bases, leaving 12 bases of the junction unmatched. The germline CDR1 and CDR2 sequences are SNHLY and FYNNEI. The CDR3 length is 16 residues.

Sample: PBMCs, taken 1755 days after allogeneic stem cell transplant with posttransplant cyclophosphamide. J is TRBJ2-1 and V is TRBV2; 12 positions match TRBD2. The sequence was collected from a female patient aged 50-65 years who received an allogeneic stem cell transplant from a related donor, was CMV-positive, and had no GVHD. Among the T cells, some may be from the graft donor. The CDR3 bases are TGTGCCAGCAGACTGACCCCTAGCGGGAGGGCTGCTGAGCAGTTCTTC. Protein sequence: CASRLTPSGRAAEQFF.